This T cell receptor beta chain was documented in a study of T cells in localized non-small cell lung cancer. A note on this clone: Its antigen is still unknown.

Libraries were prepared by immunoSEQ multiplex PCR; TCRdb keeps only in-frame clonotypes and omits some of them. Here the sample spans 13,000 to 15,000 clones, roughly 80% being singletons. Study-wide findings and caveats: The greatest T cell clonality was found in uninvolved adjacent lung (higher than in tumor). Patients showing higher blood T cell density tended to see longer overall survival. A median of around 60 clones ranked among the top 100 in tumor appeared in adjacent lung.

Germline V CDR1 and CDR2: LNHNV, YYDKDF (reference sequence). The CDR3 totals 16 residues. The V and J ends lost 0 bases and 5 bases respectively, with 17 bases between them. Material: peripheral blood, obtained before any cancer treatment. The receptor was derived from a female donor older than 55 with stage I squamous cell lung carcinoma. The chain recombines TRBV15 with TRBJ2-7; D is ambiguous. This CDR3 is CATSRDLGRPADEQYF. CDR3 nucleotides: TGTGCCACCAGCAGAGATTTGGGCAGACCGGCCGACGAGCAGTACTTC. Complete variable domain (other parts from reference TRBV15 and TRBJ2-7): DAMVIQNPRYQVTQFGKPVTLSCSQTLNHNVMYWYQQKSSQAPKLLFHYYDKDFNNEADTPDNFQSRRPNTSFCFLDIRSPGLGDTAMYLCATSRDLGRPADEQYFGPGTRLTVT.